This TCR beta chain was recovered during a study of T-cell reconstitution after alpha-beta-depleted transplantation in children (TCRdb year 2016). Concerning the study at large: The study quantitatively tracked T-cell immune reconstitution after TCRalphabeta/CD19-depleted allogeneic hematopoietic cell transplantation in children using TCR repertoire profiling. Paper-wide results and their limitations: Apparently early alphabetaT-cell count recovery about two months after transplant reportedly relied on only several hundred rapidly expanded clones derived from non-depleted graft cells. In some patients, the high TCRbeta diversity seen at day 60 was put down to recipient T cells and intrathymic progenitors that had survived conditioning. Over subsequent months, a decline in hyperexpanded clone frequencies was noted, and after one year, T-cell counts and TCRbeta diversity were mostly ascribed to newly produced T cells.

Library generation was performed with PCR. Sequencing took place on an Illumina HiSeq 2500. To normalize quantification of the TCRbeta repertoire, the TCR libraries were built with molecular barcoding that relied on unique molecular identifiers. TCRdb redid the processing of the public reads, applying fastp at Q25 and MiXCR, and retained in-frame beta chains. Rows with a matching CDR3 protein are joined into one entry that keeps the most common DNA and genes. For this sample there are about 590,000 distinct CDR3 sequences; under 15% appear just once. The ten largest clonotypes hold 2.2% of the sample. The table lists this clonotype with many counts. Its antigen is unknown. Base qualities are not provided; no much larger clone lies one nucleotide away. The CDR3 measures 14 amino acids from cysteine to phenylalanine. Of the read, only the CDR3 DNA is kept; its 42 bases are in frame from base 1. The trim is 3 bases for V and 5 bases for J, with a gap of 12 bases between the germline ends. CDR1 and CDR2 are read off the germline V gene (reference sequence) as MNHEY and SMNVEV.

The sample's treatment or condition label is to be understood as: allogeneic hematopoietic cell transplantation with graft depleted of TCRalphabeta T cells and CD19 B cells. The children who served as transplant recipients had been given grafts of TCRalphabeta/CD19-depleted allogeneic hematopoietic cells. Sequencing was performed on PBMCs, mostly from graft donor cells, taken 360 days after TCRalphabeta/CD19-depleted stem cell transplant. The rearrangement joined TRBV27 to TRBJ2-3, with the D gene not confidently named. The TCR comes from a male patient between 5 and 17 years old who had a stem cell transplant for acute myeloid leukemia, so the T cells may come from the graft donor. CDR3 protein: CASSFGSPGDTQYF. Here is the DNA: TGTGCCAGCAGTTTTGGTAGCCCGGGAGATACGCAGTATTTT.